This entry describes one TCR beta chain. Antigen unknown. These data belong to a study of identical twins. V shed 3 bases and J shed 1 base, with 11 bases lying between them. Germline values: CDR1 DFQATT, CDR2 SNEGSKA (reference sequence). The CDR3 contains 14 residues. Findings and caveats of the study: Partial confounding of zero-insertion analyses by invariant MAIT and iNKT cells was possible. Models underestimated how often monozygotic twins shared out-of-frame TCR alpha. Out-of-frame alpha sequences shared by twins showed excess low generation probability.

MiXCR, run by TCRdb on the 5' RACE reads, gives a single entry per CDR3 protein. Among around 490,000 distinct CDR3 sequences listed, around an eighth were seen once. This same sample was also part of a study on yellow fever vaccine responses in identical twins.

This TCR derives from a young woman in good health. This chain connects TRBV20-1 to TRBJ2-3; no reliable D call. The sequenced material came from CD4+ T cells sorted from blood. CDR3 DNA sequence: TGCAGTGCTAGCGACACGGCCGGCACAGATACGCAGTATTTT. Translated, it gives CSASDTAGTDTQYF.